A selection of T cell receptor beta chains follows, all from one sample in a study of immune cell composition in non-small cell lung cancer. The method was immunoSEQ multiplex PCR; TCRdb's version includes in-frame clones alone and lacks a portion of them. Of around 3,000 clones in the sample, roughly three quarters are singletons; the top ten hold around 35%. The sequenced material came from lung tumor tissue. The origin of the receptors is a human donor with non-small cell lung cancer. CDR3s include the opening cysteine and the closing phenylalanine or tryptophan.

TRBJ2-7,TRBV5-6,CASSLISGRGAYEQYF
TRBJ1-6,TRBV19,CASSINRRDNSPLHF
TRBJ2-7,TRBV7-2,CASSFTGTYEQYF
TRBJ1-2,TRBV7-9,CASSLATVYGYTF
TRBJ1-2,TRBV28,CASSLDSYGYTF
TRBJ2-7,TRBV10-3,CAISESNSYEQYF
TRBJ1-1,TRBV29-1,CSAVGQGTNTEAFF
TRBJ1-1,TRBV10-3,CAINPSGAAEAFF
TRBJ1-1,TRBV6-6,CASSQPTGVGEAFF
TRBJ2-2,TRBV11-3,CASSLDGWTGELFF
TRBJ1-1,TRBV7-3,CASSETGNTEAFF
TRBJ2-7,TRBV27,CASSPMVTSGGAYEQYF
TRBJ1-6,TRBV9,CASSVGGDPRGSPLHF
TRBJ2-1,TRBV5-1,CASSPGGAGYNEQFF
TRBJ2-7,TRBV5-4,CASSLGAGSYEQYF
TRBJ2-5,TRBV5-1,CASSLPSGGNQETQYF
TRBJ2-1,TRBV7-9,CASSSNNEQFF
TRBJ1-1,TRBV2,CASSRTEDRTEAFF
TRBJ2-3,TRBV9,CASSFRVADTQYF
TRBJ2-1,TRBV10-1,CASSEGGAGNEQFF
TRBJ2-5,TRBV7-2,CASSPRVSGGQETQYF
TRBJ2-3,TRBV11-3,CASSQDGADTQYF
TRBJ1-1,TRBV27,CASSWAIRGNTEAFF
TRBJ1-1,TRBV7-3,CASSLTGRLTVMNTEAFF
TRBJ2-7,TRBV27,CASSLSGGRFYEQYF
TRBJ1-3,TRBV7-6,CASSLTPRAVRGNTIYF